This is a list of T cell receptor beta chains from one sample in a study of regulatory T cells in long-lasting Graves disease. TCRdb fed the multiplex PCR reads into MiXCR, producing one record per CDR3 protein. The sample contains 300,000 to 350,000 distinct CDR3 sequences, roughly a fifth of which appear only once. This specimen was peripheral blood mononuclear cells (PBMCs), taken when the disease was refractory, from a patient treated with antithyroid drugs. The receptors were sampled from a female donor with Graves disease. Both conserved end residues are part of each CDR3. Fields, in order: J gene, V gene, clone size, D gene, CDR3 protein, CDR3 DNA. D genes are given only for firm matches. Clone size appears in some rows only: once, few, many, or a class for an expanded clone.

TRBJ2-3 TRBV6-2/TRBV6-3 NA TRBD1 CAAKALTGATAGRDTQYF TGTGCCGCCAAGGCGTTGACAGGGGCGACAGCTGGTAGAGATACGCAGTATTTT
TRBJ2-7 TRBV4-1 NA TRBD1 CASSQRQGAGYEQYF TGCGCCAGCAGCCAGAGACAGGGTGCAGGCTACGAGCAGTACTTC
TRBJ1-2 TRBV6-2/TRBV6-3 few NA CASSYGGAYGYTF TGTGCCAGCAGTTACGGGGGAGCCTATGGCTACACCTTC
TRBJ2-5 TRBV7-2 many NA CASSLFGTNQETQYF TGTGCCAGCAGCTTATTCGGGACAAACCAAGAGACCCAGTACTTC
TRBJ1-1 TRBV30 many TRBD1 CAWRGRGRVNTEAFF TGTGCCTGGAGGGGGAGGGGGCGCGTGAACACTGAAGCTTTCTTT
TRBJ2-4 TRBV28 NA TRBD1 CASSLQGDLAKNIQYF TGTGCCAGCAGTCTCCAGGGGGACCTAGCCAAAAACATTCAGTACTTC
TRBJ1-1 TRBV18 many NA CASSPPMNTEAFF TGTGCCAGCTCACCACCCATGAACACTGAAGCTTTCTTT
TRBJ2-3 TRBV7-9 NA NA CASREVGQGGNTQYF TGTGCCAGCAGAGAAGTGGGTCAGGGGGGAAATACGCAGTATTTT
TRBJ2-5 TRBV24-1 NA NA CATSDFASFGRETQYF TGTGCCACCAGTGATTTTGCCAGTTTTGGTAGGGAGACCCAGTACTTC
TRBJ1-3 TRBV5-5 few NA CASSLEGISGNTIYF TGTGCCAGCAGCTTGGAAGGCATCTCTGGAAACACCATATATTTT
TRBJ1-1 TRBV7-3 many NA CASSLAPSLNTEAFF TGTGCCAGCAGCTTAGCCCCCAGCCTGAACACTGAAGCTTTCTTT
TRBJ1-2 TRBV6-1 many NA CASIKDSNYGYTF TGTGCCAGCATTAAGGACAGTAACTATGGCTACACCTTC
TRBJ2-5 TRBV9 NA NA CASSADSAKETQYF TGTGCCAGCAGCGCTGATAGTGCTAAAGAGACCCAGTACTTC
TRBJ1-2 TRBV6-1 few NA CASSENGLLLGGYTF TGTGCCAGCAGTGAAAACGGGCTCCTGCTTGGTGGCTACACCTTC
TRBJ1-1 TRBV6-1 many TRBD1 CASRYRQGPTEAFF TGTGCCAGCAGATATAGACAGGGGCCCACTGAAGCTTTCTTT
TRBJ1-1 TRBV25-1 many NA CASSAFGRGEAFF TGTGCCAGCAGTGCATTCGGGAGGGGCGAAGCTTTCTTT
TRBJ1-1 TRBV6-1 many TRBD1 CASSARQGYTEAFF TGTGCCAGCAGTGCCCGACAGGGGTATACTGAAGCTTTCTTT
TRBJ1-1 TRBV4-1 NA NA CASSQGRRGGTEAFF TGCGCCAGCAGCCAAGGCCGTAGGGGGGGGACTGAAGCTTTCTTT
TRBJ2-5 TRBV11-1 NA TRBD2 CASSLGLPRGIGETQYF TGTGCCAGCAGCTTAGGCCTACCGCGGGGGATCGGAGAGACCCAGTACTTC
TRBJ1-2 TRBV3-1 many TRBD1 CASSQGQGGGTF TGTGCCAGCAGCCAAGGACAGGGGGGTGGCACCTTC
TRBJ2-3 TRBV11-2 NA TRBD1 CASSSGQGYDTQYF TGTGCCAGCAGCTCTGGACAGGGTTACGATACGCAGTATTTT
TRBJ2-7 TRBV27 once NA CASQLVRGNEQYF TGTGCCAGCCAGCTAGTAAGGGGTAACGAGCAGTACTTC